The 25 T cell receptor beta chains reported below all come from one sample, sequenced in a study of beta chain features in type 1 diabetes. cDNA synthesis used the whole RNA isolate, giving expressed TCRB sequences. Some clones are missing from TCRdb's copy, which holds only in-frame ones; the method was immunoSEQ multiplex PCR. The sample has over 350,000 clones, more than 12% seen once; the top ten hold approximately 0.02%. The sample taken for sequencing was naive CD4+ T cells from blood. The receptors come from a young woman in good health.

This clone has a handful of counts. The V and J genes are TRBV21-1 and TRBJ2-7; TRBD2, the table's D call, was not compared with the DNA. TRBV21-1 is listed as a pseudogene. The CDR3 is 11 residues long. This chain's CDR3 is CASSTSHEQYF. CDR3 coding DNA: TGTGCCAGCAGCACGTCCCACGAGCAGTACTTC.

The gene calls are TRBV29-1 and TRBJ1-1; TRBD1 matches 8 bases. Germline values: CDR1 SQVTM, CDR2 ANQGSEA. V was clipped by 5 bases and J by 4 bases; unmatched bases: 6. This CDR3 spans 13 amino acids. The CDR3 loop reads CSVRTGIGTEAFF. In DNA, the CDR3 is TGCAGCGTTAGGACAGGGATCGGCACTGAAGCTTTCTTT. The entire variable domain, with the rest obtained from reference TRBV29-1 and TRBJ1-1, is as follows: SAVISQKPSRDICQRGTSLTIQCQVDSQVTMMFWYRQQPGQSLTLIATANQGSEATYESGFVIDKFPISRPNLTFSTLTVSNMSPEDSSIYLCSVRTGIGTEAFFGQGTRLTVV.

In DNA, the CDR3 is TGTGCCAGCAGTTTCCAGCGGGGGACTAGCACAGATACGCAGTATTTT. As protein: CASSFQRGTSTDTQYF. The chain combines TRBV28 with TRBJ2-3; 8 bases line up with TRBD2. The CDR3 covers 16 residues. Trimming removed 3 bases from V and 0 bases from J; junction bases left unmatched: 5. CDR1 MDHEN and CDR2 SYDVKM come from the germline V gene.

There are a few counts of this clone. This chain links TRBV9 with TRBJ2-3; TRBD2 is a possible D gene (5 bases). With 2 bases removed from V and 6 bases from J, the gap between germline ends came to 7 bases. Germline CDR1 is SGDLS and CDR2 is YYNGEE. This CDR3 is 12 amino acids long. The CDR3 protein is CASSVGLDTQYF. The CDR3 DNA reads as TGTGCCAGCAGCGTCGGACTCGATACGCAGTATTTT.

This clone was counted a few times. This chain joins TRBV9 and TRBJ2-7; D gene uncertain. Germline CDR1 is SGDLS and CDR2 is YYNGEE. The CDR3 is made up of 13 amino acids. Trimming removed 0 bases from V and 2 bases from J, with 6 bases in between. The CDR3 sequence: CASSVGVTYEQYF. For the CDR3, the DNA is TGTGCCAGCAGCGTAGGAGTTACCTACGAGCAGTACTTC.

The chain is built from TRBV28 and TRBJ1-2; 9 bases agree with TRBD1. CDR1 is MDHEN, CDR2 SYDVKM, per germline. Trimming cost V 6 bases and J 8 bases; bases outside gene matches: 16. This CDR3 comprises 16 residues. The CDR3 DNA is TGTGCCAGCAGCCCTTCCTACCGGGACAGGGTGCGCGGCTACACCTTC. Translating gives CASSPSYRDRVRGYTF.

This chain uses TRBV29-1 with TRBJ2-2; 8 bases line up with TRBD1. The CDR3 runs to 13 residues. After removal of 5 bases from V and 9 bases from J, the junction contained 8 bases not matched to a gene. The germline V gene has CDR1 SQVTM and CDR2 ANQGSEA. The CDR3 coding sequence is TGCAGCGTTTCCGGACAGGGCGGGAGGGAGCTGTTTTTT. This translates into CSVSGQGGRELFF.

This clone was seen a handful of times. The chain has TRBV9 and TRBJ2-1, with 9 bases aligning to TRBD2. CDR3 size: 15 residues. Germline V lookup: CDR1 SGDLS, CDR2 YYNGEE. J was trimmed by 4 bases and V by 2 bases; bases with no gene match: 4. In nucleotides, the CDR3 is TGTGCCAGCAGCGTCGGGACTAGCACATACAATGAGCAGTTCTTC. This codes for CASSVGTSTYNEQFF.

This clone was seen more than once but under ten times. The chain joins TRBV7-8 to TRBJ2-7; no definite D call. This CDR3 has 15 amino acids. Trimming shortened V by 5 bases and J by 2 bases, and 16 bases separated the two germline ends. Germline V lookup: CDR1 SGHVS, CDR2 FQNEAQ. The CDR3 DNA reads TGTGCCAGCAGCCGAAGCGACCCCGTCCCCTACGAGCAGTACTTC. This encodes CASSRSDPVPYEQYF.

The chain combines TRBV18 with TRBJ2-3, with D unclear. This CDR3 has 15 residues. V lost 6 bases, J lost 2 bases, and 15 bases lay in between. Germline lookup yields CDR1 KGHSH and CDR2 LQKENI. The CDR3 region has the DNA TGTGCCAGCTCCAATAGGCGGTACGACACAGATACGCAGTATTTT. Amino acid sequence: CASSNRRYDTDTQYF.

The CDR3 bases are TGTGCCAGCGGAAGGGGTTTCGACGAGCAGTACTTC. Translated, it gives CASGRGFDEQYF. The chain combines TRBV7-9 with TRBJ2-7; a possible D gene is TRBD1 (5 bases). In germline, CDR1 is SEHNR, CDR2 FQNEAQ (reference sequence). Trimming took 8 bases from V and 5 from J, leaving 13 bases between them. CDR3 size: 12 residues.

The chain couples TRBV9 to TRBJ2-3, with 14 bases aligning to TRBD2. The germline gives CDR1 SGDLS, CDR2 YYNGEE. V trimming: 4 bases; J trimming: 6 bases; junction bases outside the gene matches: 7. The CDR3 has 16 residues. The CDR3 sequence is CASSLTGTSGSDTQYF. The CDR3 nucleotides read TGTGCCAGCAGCCTCACAGGGACTAGCGGGAGTGATACGCAGTATTTT.

This clone has just a few counts. The rearrangement links TRBV5-1 to TRBJ2-7, with a tentative D call TRBD1 (6 bases). This CDR3 has 14 residues. Germline CDR1 SGHRS, CDR2 YFSETQ. V lost 2 bases to trimming and J lost 3 bases, with 12 bases between them. The CDR3 protein is CASSFPSDSYEQYF. The CDR3 region has the DNA TGCGCCAGCAGCTTCCCGTCGGACAGCTACGAGCAGTACTTC. Full variable domain (rest looked up from reference TRBV5-1 and TRBJ2-7): KAGVTQTPRYLIKTRGQQVTLSCSPISGHRSVSWYQQTPGQGLQFLFEYFSETQRNKGNFPGRFSGRQFSNSRSEMNVSTLELGDSALYLCASSFPSDSYEQYFGPGTRLTVT.

The table lists this clone with a few counts. The J gene is TRBJ2-3, the V gene TRBV7-8; TRBD1 matches at 10 bases. Germline CDR1 SGHVS, CDR2 FQNEAQ. This CDR3 spans 16 amino acids. The V and J ends lost 5 bases and 5 bases, in that order; junction bases with no gene match: 10. DNA for the CDR3: TGTGCCAGCAGCCATACATGGGGACAGGGGATAGATACGCAGTATTTT. It translates to CASSHTWGQGIDTQYF. Complete variable domain (other parts from reference TRBV7-8 and TRBJ2-3): GAGVSQSPRYKVAKRGQDVALRCDPISGHVSLFWYQQALGQGPEFLTYFQNEAQLDKSGLPSDRFFAERPEGSVSTLKIQRTQQEDSAVYLCASSHTWGQGIDTQYFGPGTRLTVL.

This clone appeared a few times. This chain joins TRBV7-2 and TRBJ2-7; 10 bases fit TRBD2. Germline V gene data show CDR1 as SGHTA and CDR2 as FQGNSA. The CDR3 has 15 residues. V trimming: 5 bases; J trimming: 7 bases; junction bases outside the gene matches: 11. The CDR3 protein is CASSPRQREGQEQYF. In DNA, the CDR3 is TGTGCCAGCAGCCCCCGCCAGCGGGAGGGCCAAGAGCAGTACTTC.

This chain joins TRBV30 and TRBJ2-4; possible D gene TRBD1, 5 bases. This CDR3 is built from 15 residues. Trimming removed 0 bases at V and 6 bases at J, with 15 bases between. Germline V gives CDR1 GTSNPN, CDR2 SVGIG (reference sequence). The CDR3, as DNA: TGTGCCTGGAGTGTAGGTAGCCTCCAGGGAAACATTCAGTACTTC. Amino acid sequence: CAWSVGSLQGNIQYF.

This clone has only a few counts. The chain combines TRBV28 with TRBJ1-2, with 7 bases identical to TRBD1. CDR1 MDHEN and CDR2 SYDVKM come from the germline V gene. V trimming: 6 bases; J trimming: 6 bases; junction bases outside the gene matches: 7. The CDR3 has 13 residues. CDR3 residues: CASRPTGNHGYTF. For the CDR3, the DNA is TGTGCCAGCAGACCGACAGGGAATCATGGCTACACCTTC.

This chain joins TRBV10-3 and TRBJ2-1; 16 bases are shared with TRBD2. The CDR3 has 20 amino acids. V was pared by 2 bases and J by 1 base, with 8 bases of the junction left unmatched. Looked up from germline, CDR1 is ENHRY and CDR2 is SYGVKD. The CDR3 loop is CAISEPGTSGRAGSYNEQFF. For the CDR3, the DNA is TGTGCCATCAGTGAGCCCGGGACTAGCGGGAGGGCCGGGTCCTACAATGAGCAGTTCTTC.

V gene TRBV30 combines with J gene TRBJ1-2; 8 positions agree with TRBD1. V shed 7 bases, J shed 6 bases, and the junction held 7 bases outside the gene matches. CDR1 is GTSNPN, CDR2 SVGIG, per germline (reference sequence). This CDR3 is built from 12 residues. The CDR3 nucleotides read TGTGCCTACCACAGGGGGTATGATGGCTACACCTTC. This encodes CAYHRGYDGYTF.

This clone occurred a few times. The junction departs from germline at one end; a sequencing error may be responsible. This chain links TRBV15 with TRBJ2-1; D perhaps matches TRBD1 (6 bases). From germline, CDR1 is LNHNV and CDR2 YYDKDF (reference sequence). There are 12 residues in the CDR3. The chain's CDR3 is CATSRNRDTFLF. The CDR3 DNA follows: TGTGCCACCAGCAGAAACCGGGACACTTTTCTCTTC.

The J gene is TRBJ1-2, the V gene TRBV6-4; 7 bases match TRBD1. The junction had 5 bases not matched to a gene; V was cut back by 3 bases and J by 4 bases. The germline gives CDR1 MRHNA, CDR2 SNTAGT. The CDR3 contains 14 residues. The CDR3 DNA is TGTGCCAGCAGTGAGGATGGGACAGCCTATGGCTACACCTTC. Protein: CASSEDGTAYGYTF.

This clone was seen a few times. This rearrangement joins TRBV2 to TRBJ2-1, with a tentative D call TRBD2 (6 bases). The CDR3 spans 16 residues. From germline, CDR1 is SNHLY and CDR2 FYNNEI. Trimming pared 1 base from V and 3 bases from J, leaving 13 bases between. CDR3 sequence reads: CASSEVRLARYNEQFF. DNA of the CDR3: TGTGCCAGCAGTGAAGTTCGGCTAGCGCGCTACAATGAGCAGTTCTTC.

The V and J genes are TRBV7-9 and TRBJ2-5, with 8 nucleotides matching TRBD2. This CDR3 comprises 15 residues. Germline trimming cut 5 bases from V and 1 base from J; bases unmatched to any gene: 6. In germline, CDR1 is SEHNR, CDR2 FQNEAQ (reference sequence). CDR3 residues: CASSPNSGTQETQYF. The DNA of the CDR3 is TGTGCCAGCAGCCCGAATAGCGGGACCCAAGAGACCCAGTACTTC.

The sample holds a few counts of this clone. V usage is TRBV5-1 and J usage is TRBJ2-7; 11 bases match TRBD2. Germline V CDR1 and CDR2: SGHRS, YFSETQ. The CDR3 is 14 amino acids. V trimming: 4 bases; J trimming: 6 bases; junction bases outside the gene matches: 6. This chain's CDR3 is CASSMTSGMFEQYF. The CDR3, as DNA: TGCGCCAGCAGCATGACTAGCGGGATGTTCGAGCAGTACTTC.

The chain uses TRBV28 and TRBJ1-2; the D is unclear. The CDR3 totals 13 residues. Trimming shortened V by 2 bases and J by 4 bases, and 8 bases separated the two germline ends. The germline V gene encodes CDR1 MDHEN and CDR2 SYDVKM. The CDR3 region is CASSLSQSYGYTF. The CDR3 DNA is TGTGCCAGCAGTTTAAGTCAGTCCTATGGCTACACCTTC.